This T cell receptor beta chain was recorded in a study of CD8 T cells in Susac syndrome. Study-level results: Regarding the TCR sequencing and HLA analysis, the study admitted that a relatively small number of individuals were involved.

Germline CDR1 reads LGHDT; CDR2 reads YNNKEL (reference sequence). The V end was cut by 0 bases, the J end by 1 base, with 12 bases between. The CDR3 has 16 residues. From blood CD8+ and CD4+ T cells, the TCR beta chain was sequenced. A quantity of about 0.5 to 1 ug RNA underwent reverse transcription using random hexamers. TCRdb reanalysed the immunoSEQ multiplex PCR reads using MiXCR and keeps one entry per CDR3 protein. The repertoire holds approximately 150,000 distinct CDR3 sequences, with 94% as singletons. As for this clonotype: Its target is unknown.

This clonotype originated in a human donor with multiple sclerosis. The chain couples TRBV3-1 to TRBJ1-1; D call uncertain. The sequenced sample consisted of CD4+ T cells from PBMCs. The CDR3 loop reads CASSQEGLGKNTEAFF. In DNA, the CDR3 is TGTGCCAGCAGCCAAGAAGGGTTAGGCAAGAACACTGAAGCTTTCTTT.